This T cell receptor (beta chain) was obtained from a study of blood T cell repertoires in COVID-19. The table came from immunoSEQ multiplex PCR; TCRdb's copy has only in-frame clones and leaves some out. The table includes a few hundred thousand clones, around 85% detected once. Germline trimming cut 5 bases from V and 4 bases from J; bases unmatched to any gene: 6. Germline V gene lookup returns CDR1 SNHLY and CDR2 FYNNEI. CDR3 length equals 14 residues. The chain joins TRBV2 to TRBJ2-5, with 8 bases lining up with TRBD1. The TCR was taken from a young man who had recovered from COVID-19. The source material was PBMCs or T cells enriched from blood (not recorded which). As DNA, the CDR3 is TGTGCCAGCAGTCCAGGGGGCAGAGCAGAGACCCAGTACTTC. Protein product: CASSPGGRAETQYF.